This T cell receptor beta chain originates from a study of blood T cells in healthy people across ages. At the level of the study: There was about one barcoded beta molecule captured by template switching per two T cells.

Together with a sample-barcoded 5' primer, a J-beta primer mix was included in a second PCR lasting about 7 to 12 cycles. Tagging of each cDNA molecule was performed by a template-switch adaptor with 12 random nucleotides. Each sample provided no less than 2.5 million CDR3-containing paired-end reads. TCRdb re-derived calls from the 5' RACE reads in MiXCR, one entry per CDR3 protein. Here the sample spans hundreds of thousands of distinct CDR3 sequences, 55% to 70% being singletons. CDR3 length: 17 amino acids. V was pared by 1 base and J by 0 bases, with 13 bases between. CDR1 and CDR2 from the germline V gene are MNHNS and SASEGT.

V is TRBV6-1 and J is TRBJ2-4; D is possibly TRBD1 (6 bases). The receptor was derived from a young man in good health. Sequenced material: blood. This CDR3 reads CASSEGQGLIAKNIQYF. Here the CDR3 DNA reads TGTGCCAGCAGTGAAGGGCAGGGGCTAATAGCCAAAAACATTCAGTACTTC.